This TCR beta chain was documented in a study of T cells in Graves' hyperthyroidism and ophthalmopathy. Across 18 months, stable Graves' hyperthyroidism was marked by no progression to ophthalmopathy. Exclusion followed for patients with uncontrolled infection, other autoimmune disease, pregnancy or lactation. The PBMCs were sourced from fresh peripheral blood (approximately 9.6 ml). The table lists this clonotype with many counts. CDR3 length: 16 amino acids. The germline gives CDR1 SGDLS, CDR2 YYNGEE. J lost 5 bases, V lost 4 bases, and 6 bases had no gene match. What was amplified from RNA transcripts were TCR beta CDR3 regions. HTBI primers were the set used in a first-round RT-PCR of the TCR CDR3. MiXCR was run by TCRdb on the multiplex PCR reads, yielding one entry per CDR3 protein. The sample yields roughly 630,000 distinct CDR3 sequences, around a sixth seen once.

This rearrangement joins TRBV9 to TRBJ2-3; 14 bases match TRBD2. The TCR sequence derives from a woman aged 25 to 39 with Graves' hyperthyroidism. Material for sequencing was blood. CDR3 amino acids: CASSLWTSGRIDTQYF. CDR3 sequence (DNA): TGTGCCAGCAGCCTATGGACTAGCGGGAGGATAGATACGCAGTATTTT.